These 26 T cell receptor beta chains were all obtained from the same sample, sequenced in a study of vaccination effects on CD4 cells after COVID-19. Antigens for these TCRs are unknown. Profiling relied on immunoSEQ multiplex PCR, and the TCRdb table lists in-frame clones only, not all of them. The sample has some 28,000 clones; 60% to 80% are singletons. Having been cultured for around ten days, the cells underwent CD4+ T cell isolation. The sample consisted of CD4+ T cells from PBMCs cultured without peptide, taken before COVID-19 vaccination. Source of these receptors: a human donor who received a COVID-19 vaccine.

This clone has a handful of counts. J is TRBJ2-3 and V is TRBV9; TRBD2 is a possible D gene (5 bases). CDR3 length equals 15 residues. Between the trimmed V and J ends, which lost 0 bases and 2 bases, there was a span of 10 bases. In germline, CDR1 is SGDLS, CDR2 YYNGEE. The CDR3 nucleotides read TGTGCCAGCAGCGTAGGTAGCGTCCCCACAGATACGCAGTATTTT. It encodes CASSVGSVPTDTQYF.

The chain combines TRBV6-5 with TRBJ2-2; 7 bases are a match to TRBD1. The ends lost 4 bases at V and 2 bases at J; junction bases unmatched: 4. The CDR3 runs 15 residues. Germline V lookup: CDR1 MNHEY, CDR2 SVGAGI. CDR3 sequence (DNA): TGTGCCAGCAGTTGGGGGACAGTAAACACCGGGGAGCTGTTTTTT. Its translation is CASSWGTVNTGELFF.

The rearrangement uses TRBV25-1 and TRBJ1-2; D ambiguous. V was clipped by 4 bases and J by 4 bases, with 7 bases between them. CDR1 MGHDK and CDR2 SYGVNS come from the germline V gene. This CDR3 region has 12 residues. The CDR3 sequence: CASSGWGYGYTF. The CDR3 coding sequence is TGTGCCAGCAGTGGTTGGGGCTATGGCTACACCTTC.

This sequence joins TRBV3-1 (or the pseudogene TRBV3-2) and TRBJ2-1; 7 nucleotides match TRBD2. The CDR3 consists of 13 residues. Germline V lookup: CDR1 LGHDT, CDR2 YNNKEL (reference sequence). The junction had 3 bases not matched to a gene; V was cut back by 4 bases and J by 6 bases. CDR3 in amino acids: CASSPREANEQFF. CDR3 DNA sequence: TGTGCCAGCAGCCCTCGGGAGGCCAATGAGCAGTTCTTC.

The chain links TRBV5-4 to TRBJ1-4; possibly TRBD1 for D (5 bases). The CDR3 has 16 residues. From germline, CDR1 is SGHNT and CDR2 YYREEE (reference sequence). With 0 bases removed from V and 5 bases from J, the gap between germline ends came to 14 bases. The CDR3 reads CASSLDGPGGNEKLFF. The CDR3 nucleotides are TGTGCCAGCAGCTTGGACGGGCCGGGGGGAAATGAAAAACTGTTTTTT.

The CDR3 DNA reads TGTGCCAGCATAATACAGACGGGCGGCAATCAGCCCCAGCATTTT. Translated, it gives CASIIQTGGNQPQHF. The V and J genes are TRBV28 and TRBJ1-5; no clear D. Trimming removed 7 bases from V and 2 bases from J, with 15 bases in between. The germline V gene encodes CDR1 MDHEN and CDR2 SYDVKM. The CDR3 has 15 residues.

The chain is built from TRBV6-5 and TRBJ2-7; possibly TRBD1 for D (7 bases). The CDR3 spans 15 residues. Trimming stripped 1 base from V and 3 bases from J, with 13 bases between. Germline V CDR1 and CDR2: MNHEY, SVGAGI. The CDR3 nucleotides read TGTGCCAGCAGTTACTTTGGCAGGGGGGACTACGAGCAGTACTTC. It is translated as CASSYFGRGDYEQYF.

The chain joins TRBV19 to TRBJ1-4, with D perhaps matching TRBD1 (6 bases). Germline CDR1 LNHDA, CDR2 SQIVND (reference sequence). The CDR3 has 14 amino acids. The V end was cut by 6 bases, the J end by 7 bases, with 15 bases between. As DNA, the CDR3 is TGTGCCAGTAGGCTAGGGGGGTCGGGTGAAAAACTGTTTTTT. It is translated as CASRLGGSGEKLFF.

This clone was counted only a few times. V usage is TRBV19 and J usage is TRBJ2-7, with unresolved D. CDR1 and CDR2 from the germline V gene are LNHDA and SQIVND (reference sequence). V gave up 8 bases and J gave up 4 bases, with 18 bases separating them. The CDR3 runs 14 residues. CDR3 amino acids: CASGSTASLYEQYF. DNA for the CDR3: TGTGCCAGTGGCAGCACAGCCTCCTTATACGAGCAGTACTTC.

The rearrangement links TRBV2 to TRBJ2-1, with D perhaps matching TRBD1 (5 bases). From germline, CDR1 is SNHLY and CDR2 FYNNEI. The CDR3 totals 15 residues. V dropped 2 bases and J dropped 0 bases, with 8 bases sitting between them. This chain's CDR3 is CASSETGSSYNEQFF. The CDR3 coding sequence is TGTGCCAGCAGTGAAACAGGATCCTCCTACAATGAGCAGTTCTTC.

This clone was counted once. This rearrangement joins TRBV24-1 to TRBJ2-2; TRBD1 matches 8 bases. In germline, CDR1 is KGHDR, CDR2 SFDVKD. J gave up 7 bases and V 0 bases, and 9 bases lay outside the gene matches. This CDR3 region has 17 residues. The CDR3 region has the DNA TGTGCCACCAGTGATTTGTCAGGACAGGGTTCGTACGGGGAGCTGTTTTTT. Translating gives CATSDLSGQGSYGELFF.

A few counts support this clone. The chain is built from TRBV20-1 and TRBJ2-7; D not certain. There are 11 residues in the CDR3. V lost 1 base, J lost 7 bases, and 8 bases lay in between. Germline CDR1 DFQATT, CDR2 SNEGSKA (reference sequence). CDR3 in amino acids: CSARGRVEQYF. CDR3 DNA sequence: TGCAGTGCTAGAGGTCGGGTTGAGCAGTACTTC.

The CDR3 sequence is CASSFGRQGTTDTQYF. CDR3 DNA sequence: TGTGCCAGCAGCTTCGGTCGACAGGGCACCACAGATACGCAGTATTTT. V gene TRBV5-4 combines with J gene TRBJ2-3, with 7 bases that match TRBD1. This CDR3 is built from 16 residues. Germline CDR1 reads SGHNT; CDR2 reads YYREEE (reference sequence). The junction had 8 bases not matched to a gene; V was cut back by 2 bases and J by 2 bases.

The chain links TRBV29-1 to TRBJ2-3, with a possible D match to TRBD2 (6 bases). V was cut by 6 bases and J by 2 bases, with 15 bases left in between. Germline CDR1 and CDR2: SQVTM and ANQGSEA. The CDR3 covers 14 residues. CDR3 bases: TGCAGCGTCCCGGCGGGGCCTGTCACAGATACGCAGTATTTT. Encoded protein: CSVPAGPVTDTQYF.

The genes are TRBV11-2 and TRBJ2-5; TRBD1 matches 7 bases. V gave up 5 bases and J gave up 1 base; unmatched junction bases: 4. This CDR3 contains 14 residues. Germline CDR1 and CDR2: SGHAT and FQNNGV. The CDR3 reads CASSPTGIQETQYF. CDR3 in DNA: TGTGCCAGCAGCCCGACAGGGATCCAAGAGACCCAGTACTTC.

The chain is built from TRBV2 and TRBJ1-1; the D gene is possibly TRBD1 (6 bases). The CDR3 loop spans 14 amino acids. Trimming cost V 5 bases and J 5 bases, with 15 bases left between them. Per germline, CDR1 SNHLY and CDR2 FYNNEI. CDR3 sequence reads: CASSFRGTSTEAFF. CDR3 bases: TGTGCCAGCAGTTTTAGGGGGACGAGTACTGAAGCTTTCTTT.

This chain joins TRBV7-6 and TRBJ1-1; no clear D. The germline V gene encodes CDR1 SGHVS and CDR2 FNYEAQ. The CDR3 contains 15 residues. V was cut by 0 bases and J by 1 base, with 9 bases left in between. The CDR3 DNA follows: TGTGCCAGCAGCTTAGCGTCGGACGGGAACACTGAAGCTTTCTTT. Its translation is CASSLASDGNTEAFF.

The rearrangement joins TRBV4-1 to TRBJ2-7; a possible D gene is TRBD1 (6 bases). Germline assignment: CDR1 MGHRA and CDR2 YSYEKL. CDR3 length: 15 amino acids. V gave up 0 bases and J gave up 0 bases, with 9 bases separating them. The CDR3 loop reads CASSQDRTASYEQYF. CDR3 coding DNA: TGCGCCAGCAGCCAAGATCGGACAGCCTCCTACGAGCAGTACTTC.

This clone came up once. V usage is TRBV7-9 and J usage is TRBJ1-1, with D unclear. Trimming took off 5 bases at V and 0 bases at J, with 19 bases between the two ends. Looked up from germline, CDR1 is SEHNR and CDR2 is FQNEAQ (reference sequence). The CDR3 spans 17 residues. The CDR3, as DNA: TGTGCCAGCAGCATTAGTAGTGGCGCGCAGATGAACACTGAAGCTTTCTTT. Translated: CASSISSGAQMNTEAFF. The full variable domain, in which reference TRBV7-9 and TRBJ1-1 provide the parts outside the CDR3, is DTGVSQNPRHKITKRGQNVTFRCDPISEHNRLYWYRQTLGQGPEFLTYFQNEAQLEKSRLLSDRFSAERPKGSFSTLEIQRTEQGDSAMYLCASSISSGAQMNTEAFFGQGTRLTVV.

The chain combines TRBV9 with TRBJ1-1; TRBD1 agrees at 8 bases. Germline V lookup: CDR1 SGDLS, CDR2 YYNGEE. CDR3 length equals 15 residues. Trimming removed 3 bases from V and 0 bases from J; junction bases left unmatched: 4. In DNA, the CDR3 is TGTGCCAGCAGCGCCAACAGGGGGATGAACACTGAAGCTTTCTTT. Translated, it gives CASSANRGMNTEAFF.

V usage is TRBV5-5 and J usage is TRBJ1-2; 7 nucleotides match TRBD1. This CDR3 is built from 13 residues. The V and J ends lost 4 bases and 8 bases, in that order; junction bases with no gene match: 8. Germline CDR1 is SGHKS and CDR2 is YYEKEE (reference sequence). CDR3: CASSPRQGPGYTF. In DNA, the CDR3 is TGTGCCAGCAGCCCTCGACAGGGCCCCGGCTACACCTTC.

This clone has a single count. The chain employs TRBV3-1 (or the pseudogene TRBV3-2) and TRBJ2-1, with 10 bases identical to TRBD2. Germline V gene lookup returns CDR1 LGHDT and CDR2 YNNKEL (reference sequence). CDR3 length equals 16 residues. J lost 9 bases, V lost 0 bases, and 8 bases had no gene match. CDR3 nucleotides: TGTGCCAGCAGCCAAGATACTAGCGGGAAATTGAGTGAGCAGTTCTTC. This gives the protein CASSQDTSGKLSEQFF.

This chain joins TRBV12-3 or TRBV12-4 and TRBJ1-1, with TRBD1 as a possible D gene (6 bases). V dropped 2 bases and J dropped 8 bases, with 12 bases sitting between them. The CDR3 is 13 residues long. The CDR3 reads CASSLWQGFEAFF. CDR3 nucleotides: TGTGCCAGCAGTTTATGGCAGGGGTTCGAAGCTTTCTTT.

This clone is a singleton in its sample. The chain joins TRBV3-1 (or the pseudogene TRBV3-2) to TRBJ2-5; 8 bases align to TRBD2. Germline V gives CDR1 LGHDT, CDR2 YNNKEL (reference sequence). The V and J ends lost 0 bases and 7 bases, in that order; junction bases with no gene match: 13. This CDR3 has 17 amino acids. CDR3 protein: CASSQDLERGLTGTQYF. The CDR3 bases are TGTGCCAGCAGCCAAGATCTTGAGCGGGGGTTAACAGGGACCCAGTACTTC.

This sequence joins TRBV3-1 (or the pseudogene TRBV3-2) and TRBJ1-2; 8 bases are shared with TRBD1. Germline CDR1 and CDR2: LGHDT and YNNKEL (reference sequence). The CDR3 runs to 14 residues. V trimming: 4 bases; J trimming: 3 bases; junction bases outside the gene matches: 4. In DNA form, the CDR3 reads TGTGCCAGCAGCCGCAGGGGGCCTGACTATGGCTACACCTTC. As protein: CASSRRGPDYGYTF.

The chain couples TRBV5-4 to TRBJ2-5; 14 bases match TRBD2. Germline V gives CDR1 SGHNT, CDR2 YYREEE (reference sequence). CDR3 length: 17 residues. V trimming: 4 bases; J trimming: 1 base; junction bases outside the gene matches: 6. CDR3 DNA: TGTGCCAGCAGCCAGGGACTAGCGGGGGCCCGCCAAGAGACCCAGTACTTC. This encodes CASSQGLAGARQETQYF.